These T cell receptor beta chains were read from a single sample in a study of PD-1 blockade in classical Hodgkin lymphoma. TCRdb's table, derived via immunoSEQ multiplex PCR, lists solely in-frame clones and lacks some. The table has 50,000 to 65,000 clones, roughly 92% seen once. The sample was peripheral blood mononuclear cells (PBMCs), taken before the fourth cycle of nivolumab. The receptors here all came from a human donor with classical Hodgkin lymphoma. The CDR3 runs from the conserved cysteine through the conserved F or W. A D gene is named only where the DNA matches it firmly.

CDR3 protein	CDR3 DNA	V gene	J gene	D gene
CASSLGNHNEQFF	TGTGCCAGCAGCTTGGGGAATCACAATGAGCAGTTCTTC	TRBV5-4	TRBJ2-1	.
CASSKRDRSNEKLFF	TGTGCCAGCAGTAAACGGGACAGGAGTAATGAAAAACTGTTTTTT	TRBV28	TRBJ1-4	TRBD1
CASRGREAREVQETQYF	TGCGCCAGCAGGGGGCGGGAGGCCCGAGAGGTCCAAGAGACCCAGTACTTC	TRBV10-2	TRBJ2-5	TRBD2
CASSPSTDTQYF	TGTGCCAGCAGCCCTAGCACAGATACGCAGTATTTT	TRBV11-2	TRBJ2-3	.
CASSRGQVKETQYF	TGTGCCAGCAGCCGGGGACAGGTCAAGGAGACCCAGTACTTC	TRBV5-8	TRBJ2-5	TRBD1
CASSHAGERSGTQYF	TGCGCCAGCAGCCACGCGGGGGAGCGTAGCGGGACCCAGTACTTC	TRBV5-1	TRBJ2-5	TRBD2
CASSLPHSSYEQYF	TGTGCCAGCAGCCTCCCCCACAGCTCCTACGAGCAGTACTTC	TRBV11-3	TRBJ2-7	.
CASSDTGLAGASYNEQFF	TGTGCCAGCAGTGATACGGGACTAGCGGGAGCTTCGTACAATGAGCAGTTCTTC	TRBV25-1	TRBJ2-1	TRBD2
CSVTTGHDTQYF	TGCAGCGTTACCACTGGACACGATACGCAGTATTTT	TRBV29-1	TRBJ2-3	.
CASSREKDEQYF	TGTGCCAGCTCACGCGAGAAAGACGAGCAGTACTTC	TRBV18	TRBJ2-7	.
CASSTAGDWGYGYTF	TGTGCCAGCAGTACGGCAGGGGATTGGGGATATGGCTACACCTTC	TRBV27	TRBJ1-2	.
CASSLKVTGRKLFF	TGTGCCAGCAGTTTAAAGGTGACAGGGAGGAAACTGTTTTTT	TRBV27	TRBJ1-4	TRBD1
CASSWGTSYNEQFF	TGCGCCAGCAGCTGGGGGACTAGCTACAATGAGCAGTTCTTC	TRBV5-1	TRBJ2-1	TRBD2
CASSFQGDFYNEQFF	TGTGCCAGCAGTTTTCAGGGCGACTTCTACAATGAGCAGTTCTTC	TRBV6-1	TRBJ2-1	.
CASSLDMTGSNSPLHF	TGCGCCAGCAGCCTAGACATGACAGGCTCTAATTCACCCCTCCACTTT	TRBV5-1	TRBJ1-6	.
CASSPPWGSSSYEQYF	TGTGCCAGCTCACCGCCGTGGGGGTCCAGCTCCTACGAGCAGTACTTC	TRBV18	TRBJ2-7	.